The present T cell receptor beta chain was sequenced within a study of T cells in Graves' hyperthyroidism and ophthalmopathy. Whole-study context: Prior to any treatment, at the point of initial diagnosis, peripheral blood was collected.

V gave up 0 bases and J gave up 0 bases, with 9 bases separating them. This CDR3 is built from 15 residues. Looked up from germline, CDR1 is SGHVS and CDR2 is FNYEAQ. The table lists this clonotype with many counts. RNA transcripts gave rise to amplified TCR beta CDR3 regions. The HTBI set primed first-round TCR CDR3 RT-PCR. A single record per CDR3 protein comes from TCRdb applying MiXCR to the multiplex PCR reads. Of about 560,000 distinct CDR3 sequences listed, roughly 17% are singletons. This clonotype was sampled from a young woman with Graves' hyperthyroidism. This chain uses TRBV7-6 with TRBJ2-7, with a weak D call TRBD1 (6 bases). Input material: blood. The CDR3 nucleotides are TGTGCCAGCAGCTTAGCGAGGGACAACTCCTACGAGCAGTACTTC. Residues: CASSLARDNSYEQYF.